The 10 T cell receptor beta chains below all came from one sample that was sequenced in a study of shared clonotypes between healthy human individuals. This table comes from immunoSEQ multiplex PCR, and its TCRdb copy is limited to in-frame clones, with some not included. The sample holds roughly 640,000 clones, 74% seen once. Sequences were obtained from memory CD4+ T cells sorted from blood. Sample subset: CD45RA-negative fraction. The receptors here all came from a woman aged 25 to 39 in good health.

The V and J genes are TRBV19 and TRBJ2-7; tentative D call: TRBD1 (5 bases). Germline assignment: CDR1 LNHDA and CDR2 SQIVND (reference sequence). V lost 5 bases to trimming and J lost 5 bases, with 25 bases between them. The CDR3 is made up of 17 amino acids. The CDR3 DNA is TGTGCCAGTAGTTATGTCCGTACAGGTTTAGGGGTTGACGAGCAGTACTTC. Its protein is CASSYVRTGLGVDEQYF.

V and J are TRBV6-5 and TRBJ1-2, with TRBD1 as a possible D gene (5 bases). Trimming stripped 5 bases from V and 7 bases from J, with 14 bases between. This CDR3 is 13 amino acids long. From germline, CDR1 is MNHEY and CDR2 SVGAGI. The CDR3 sequence: CASSNDGAPGYTF. The CDR3 DNA reads TGTGCCAGCAGTAACGATGGGGCGCCTGGCTACACCTTC.

J is TRBJ2-2 and V is TRBV5-4, with 7 bases lining up with TRBD2. The V and J ends lost 1 base and 2 bases, in that order; junction bases with no gene match: 5. This CDR3 is built from 16 residues. Germline assignment: CDR1 SGHNT and CDR2 YYREEE (reference sequence). The CDR3 region is CASSLIGLDNTGELFF. CDR3 DNA sequence: TGTGCCAGCAGCTTGATAGGACTAGATAACACCGGGGAGCTGTTTTTT.

The chain links TRBV11-2 to TRBJ2-2, with D perhaps matching TRBD2 (5 bases). The CDR3 has 16 amino acids. V shed 7 bases and J shed 5 bases, with 20 bases lying between them. Germline V gene sequence: CDR1 SGHAT, CDR2 FQNNGV. The CDR3 loop reads CASTHGGGGWTGELFF. CDR3 DNA: TGTGCCAGCACCCACGGAGGAGGTGGATGGACCGGGGAGCTGTTTTTT.

This clone was picked up a small number of times. The chain employs TRBV5-6 and TRBJ2-2; D perhaps matches TRBD1 (5 bases). The V gene's germline CDR1 is SGHDT and CDR2 YYEEEE. Trimming stripped 0 bases from V and 5 bases from J, with 11 bases between. This CDR3 comprises 15 residues. CDR3 residues: CASSLAQVRTGELFF. CDR3 sequence (DNA): TGTGCCAGCAGCTTGGCACAGGTGCGGACCGGGGAGCTGTTTTTT.

The chain links TRBV18 to TRBJ1-1; 10 bases map to TRBD1. CDR3 length: 16 residues. Germline loops: CDR1 KGHSH, CDR2 LQKENI. Trimming cost V 6 bases and J 1 base; bases outside gene matches: 8. This CDR3 reads CASSKLGQGRNTEAFF. The CDR3 coding sequence is TGTGCCAGCTCTAAACTGGGACAGGGGCGGAACACTGAAGCTTTCTTT.

This chain joins TRBV5-4 and TRBJ2-5; weak D call: TRBD2 (5 bases). The CDR3 is 16 residues long. V was pared by 4 bases and J by 0 bases, with 16 bases between. Germline V gives CDR1 SGHNT, CDR2 YYREEE (reference sequence). In DNA, the CDR3 is TGTGCCAGCAGCCGCGCGGGCGGAGGAGACCAAGAGACCCAGTACTTC. Its protein product is CASSRAGGGDQETQYF.

This chain joins TRBV25-1 and TRBJ2-4, with D perhaps being TRBD1 or TRBD2 (6 bases each). The CDR3 extends over 14 amino acids. V was cut by 1 base and J by 7 bases, with 11 bases left in between. The germline gives CDR1 MGHDK, CDR2 SYGVNS. CDR3: CASSEFLGGNIQYF. CDR3 bases: TGTGCCAGCAGTGAATTCTTAGGGGGGAACATTCAGTACTTC.

This clone showed up just a few times. The V call is TRBV7-9, the J call TRBJ1-1; TRBD1 is a possible D gene (6 bases). V shed 3 bases and J shed 0 bases, with 17 bases lying between them. The CDR3 runs to 17 residues. Germline CDR1 SEHNR, CDR2 FQNEAQ (reference sequence). The CDR3 spells CASSFDRGQSMNTEAFF. The CDR3 nucleotides are TGTGCCAGCAGCTTCGACCGAGGACAGAGCATGAACACTGAAGCTTTCTTT.

The chain is built from TRBV5-1 and TRBJ2-7; unclear D gene. This CDR3 region has 13 residues. Germline-derived CDR1 and CDR2 are SGHRS and YFSETQ. Trimming removed 1 base at V and 0 bases at J, with 5 bases between. The CDR3 bases are TGCGCCAGCAGCTTGACAGCCTCCTACGAGCAGTACTTC. It translates to CASSLTASYEQYF.